Shown below are 8 T cell receptor beta chains from a single sample sequenced in a study of OX40 agonist ivuxolimab in advanced cancers. Sequencing was performed with immunoSEQ multiplex PCR; in TCRdb, only in-frame clones are kept and a portion is missing. The profile shows approximately 82,000 clones, 83% of them singletons. The specimen was CD4+ or CD8+ T cells sorted from blood, collected in a trial of the OX40 agonist ivuxolimab. These receptors all come from an adult with an advanced solid tumor such as melanoma, head and neck, liver or kidney cancer.

This chain joins TRBV7-2 and TRBJ1-1; D uncertain. V was pared by 1 base and J by 4 bases, with 10 bases between. CDR3 length: 14 residues. Germline V CDR1 and CDR2: SGHTA, FQGNSA. CDR3 sequence reads: CASSLVREFTEAFF. The CDR3, as DNA: TGTGCCAGCAGCTTAGTTCGCGAGTTCACTGAAGCTTTCTTT. Drawing the rest from reference TRBV7-2 and TRBJ1-1, the complete variable domain is GAGVSQSPSNKVTEKGKDVELRCDPISGHTALYWYRQSLGQGLEFLIYFQGNSAPDKSGLPSDRFSAERTGGSVSTLTIQRTQQEDSAVYLCASSLVREFTEAFFGQGTRLTVV.

The chain employs TRBV7-2 and TRBJ2-3; 10 bases agree with TRBD1. The CDR3 is 15 amino acids. J was trimmed by 5 bases and V by 5 bases; bases with no gene match: 7. The germline V gene has CDR1 SGHTA and CDR2 FQGNSA. Here the CDR3 DNA reads TGTGCCAGCAGCCAGCAGGGACAGGGGAAAGATACGCAGTATTTT. This codes for CASSQQGQGKDTQYF. Combining the CDR3 with reference TRBV7-2 and TRBJ2-3 gives the whole variable domain GAGVSQSPSNKVTEKGKDVELRCDPISGHTALYWYRQSLGQGLEFLIYFQGNSAPDKSGLPSDRFSAERTGGSVSTLTIQRTQQEDSAVYLCASSQQGQGKDTQYFGPGTRLTVL.

This rearrangement joins TRBV7-3 to TRBJ1-1; weak D call: TRBD1 (5 bases). Germline CDR1 reads SGHTA; CDR2 reads FQGTGA. V dropped 5 bases and J dropped 1 base, with 11 bases sitting between them. CDR3 size: 14 residues. The chain's CDR3 is CASSAGHQNTEAFF. For the CDR3, the DNA is TGTGCCAGCAGCGCCGGACACCAGAACACTGAAGCTTTCTTT.

In its sample, this clone was seen once. The chain carries TRBV7-3 and TRBJ1-2, with 11 bases matching TRBD1. V was clipped by 5 bases and J by 8 bases; unmatched bases: 19. This CDR3 is built from 18 residues. Germline V gene sequence: CDR1 SGHTA, CDR2 FQGTGA. The CDR3 DNA is TGTGCCAGCAGCGCCGCCCAGGACAGGGGGCTTCAGGGGAGCGGCTACACCTTC. This translates into CASSAAQDRGLQGSGYTF.

The chain is built from TRBV6-5 and TRBJ1-5; D might be TRBD1 (6 bases). The CDR3 runs 16 residues. Per the germline V gene, CDR1 is MNHEY and CDR2 is SVGAGI. Deletions cut 0 bases from V and 4 bases from J, with 13 bases between. The CDR3 region has the DNA TGTGCCAGCAGTTACTCGATCCAGGGGATAAATCAGCCCCAGCATTTT. Translating it yields CASSYSIQGINQPQHF.

The table lists this clone with a count of one. The chain links TRBV4-3 to TRBJ1-3, with a tentative D call TRBD1 (6 bases). The CDR3 sequence is 16 residues long. Trimming took off 1 base at V and 3 bases at J, with 13 bases between the two ends. CDR1 and CDR2 (germline): LGHNA, YSLEER. Written as DNA, the CDR3 is TGCGCCAGCAGCCAAGGGGGCCAGGGGAGTGGAAACACCATATATTTT. It yields the protein CASSQGGQGSGNTIYF.

J is TRBJ1-2 and V is TRBV7-8; perhaps TRBD1 as D (5 bases). Trimming cost V 0 bases and J 0 bases, with 8 bases left between them. This CDR3 is 15 amino acids long. Germline V CDR1 and CDR2: SGHVS, FQNEAQ. The chain's CDR3 is CASSLAQGTNYGYTF. The CDR3 coding sequence is TGTGCCAGCAGCTTAGCCCAGGGTACTAACTATGGCTACACCTTC.

The rearrangement joins TRBV2 to TRBJ2-3, with 13 bases lining up with TRBD2. This CDR3 is built from 16 residues. The germline V gene has CDR1 SNHLY and CDR2 FYNNEI. The ends lost 2 bases at V and 8 bases at J; junction bases unmatched: 7. CDR3 in DNA: TGTGCCAGCAGTGAAAATACTAGCGGGGGGGCCGCTACGCAGTATTTT. Translated, it gives CASSENTSGGAATQYF.